A single sample gave rise to the 6 T cell receptor beta chains below, sequenced in a study of blood T cell repertoires in COVID-19 (dated by TCRdb to about 2020). The receptor library was made with the immunoSEQ multiplex PCR assay. What TCRdb holds here is the immuneACCESS table cut down to in-frame rearrangements. Part of the clones is not present; checked against another copy, under half of the missing clones reflect an unresolved V gene, and the others are unexplained. Within this sample are fewer than 250,000 clones, with 80% to 90% of them counted one time only. Of the sample, over 7% is held by the ten largest clones. The sample comprised PBMCs or T cells enriched from blood (not recorded which). These TCRs come from a woman in her late teens or twenties who had recovered from COVID-19.

The rearrangement uses TRBV6-5 and TRBJ2-7; 8 bases line up with TRBD1. Unmatched junction bases numbered 6, after V lost 11 bases and J lost 0 bases. CDR1 is MNHEY, CDR2 SVGAGI, per germline. The CDR3 sequence is 13 residues long. The CDR3 DNA reads TGTGCCGGCCTCGACAGGGGCTCCTACGAGCAGTACTTC. Amino acid sequence: CAGLDRGSYEQYF.

J is TRBJ1-6 and V is TRBV2; no clear D. Germline V gives CDR1 SNHLY, CDR2 FYNNEI. The CDR3 covers 14 residues. The V and J ends lost 4 bases and 6 bases respectively, with 10 bases between them. In nucleotides, the CDR3 is TGTGCCAGCAGTGTAGGACTTGGTAATTCACCCCTCCACTTT. Translation: CASSVGLGNSPLHF.

This CDR3 reads CATEQGNTIYF. CDR3 bases: TGTGCCACCGAACAGGGAAACACCATATATTTT. The chain combines TRBV6-5 with TRBJ1-3; D not certain. V was cut by 10 bases and J by 4 bases, with 8 bases left in between. This CDR3 has 11 amino acids. Germline lookup yields CDR1 MNHEY and CDR2 SVGAGI.

The gene calls are TRBV10-3 and TRBJ2-7; the match to TRBD1 covers 10 bases. This CDR3 contains 15 residues. V lost 3 bases and J lost 3; bases outside the gene matches: 5. Germline assignment: CDR1 ENHRY and CDR2 SYGVKD. CDR3 sequence reads: CAISDPGQGSYEQYF. CDR3 bases: TGTGCCATCAGTGACCCGGGACAGGGGAGCTACGAGCAGTACTTC.

This clone was seen just once. The rearrangement joins TRBV24-1 to TRBJ2-1; 7 positions agree with TRBD1. This CDR3 comprises 14 residues. Trimming at V came to 5 bases and at J to 5 bases, leaving 5 bases not matched to a gene. Germline CDR1 reads KGHDR; CDR2 reads SFDVKD. CDR3 DNA sequence: TGTGCCACCAGTGTGACAGGGCTGGACAATGAGCAGTTCTTC. It is translated as CATSVTGLDNEQFF.

The rearrangement links TRBV5-8 to TRBJ2-1; D call uncertain. The CDR3 totals 11 residues. Trimming left V 2 bases short and J 7 bases short, with 4 bases between. CDR1 SGHTS and CDR2 YDEGEE come from the germline V gene. The CDR3 sequence is CASSLSNEQFF. The CDR3 region has the DNA TGTGCCAGCAGCTTATCTAATGAGCAGTTCTTC.